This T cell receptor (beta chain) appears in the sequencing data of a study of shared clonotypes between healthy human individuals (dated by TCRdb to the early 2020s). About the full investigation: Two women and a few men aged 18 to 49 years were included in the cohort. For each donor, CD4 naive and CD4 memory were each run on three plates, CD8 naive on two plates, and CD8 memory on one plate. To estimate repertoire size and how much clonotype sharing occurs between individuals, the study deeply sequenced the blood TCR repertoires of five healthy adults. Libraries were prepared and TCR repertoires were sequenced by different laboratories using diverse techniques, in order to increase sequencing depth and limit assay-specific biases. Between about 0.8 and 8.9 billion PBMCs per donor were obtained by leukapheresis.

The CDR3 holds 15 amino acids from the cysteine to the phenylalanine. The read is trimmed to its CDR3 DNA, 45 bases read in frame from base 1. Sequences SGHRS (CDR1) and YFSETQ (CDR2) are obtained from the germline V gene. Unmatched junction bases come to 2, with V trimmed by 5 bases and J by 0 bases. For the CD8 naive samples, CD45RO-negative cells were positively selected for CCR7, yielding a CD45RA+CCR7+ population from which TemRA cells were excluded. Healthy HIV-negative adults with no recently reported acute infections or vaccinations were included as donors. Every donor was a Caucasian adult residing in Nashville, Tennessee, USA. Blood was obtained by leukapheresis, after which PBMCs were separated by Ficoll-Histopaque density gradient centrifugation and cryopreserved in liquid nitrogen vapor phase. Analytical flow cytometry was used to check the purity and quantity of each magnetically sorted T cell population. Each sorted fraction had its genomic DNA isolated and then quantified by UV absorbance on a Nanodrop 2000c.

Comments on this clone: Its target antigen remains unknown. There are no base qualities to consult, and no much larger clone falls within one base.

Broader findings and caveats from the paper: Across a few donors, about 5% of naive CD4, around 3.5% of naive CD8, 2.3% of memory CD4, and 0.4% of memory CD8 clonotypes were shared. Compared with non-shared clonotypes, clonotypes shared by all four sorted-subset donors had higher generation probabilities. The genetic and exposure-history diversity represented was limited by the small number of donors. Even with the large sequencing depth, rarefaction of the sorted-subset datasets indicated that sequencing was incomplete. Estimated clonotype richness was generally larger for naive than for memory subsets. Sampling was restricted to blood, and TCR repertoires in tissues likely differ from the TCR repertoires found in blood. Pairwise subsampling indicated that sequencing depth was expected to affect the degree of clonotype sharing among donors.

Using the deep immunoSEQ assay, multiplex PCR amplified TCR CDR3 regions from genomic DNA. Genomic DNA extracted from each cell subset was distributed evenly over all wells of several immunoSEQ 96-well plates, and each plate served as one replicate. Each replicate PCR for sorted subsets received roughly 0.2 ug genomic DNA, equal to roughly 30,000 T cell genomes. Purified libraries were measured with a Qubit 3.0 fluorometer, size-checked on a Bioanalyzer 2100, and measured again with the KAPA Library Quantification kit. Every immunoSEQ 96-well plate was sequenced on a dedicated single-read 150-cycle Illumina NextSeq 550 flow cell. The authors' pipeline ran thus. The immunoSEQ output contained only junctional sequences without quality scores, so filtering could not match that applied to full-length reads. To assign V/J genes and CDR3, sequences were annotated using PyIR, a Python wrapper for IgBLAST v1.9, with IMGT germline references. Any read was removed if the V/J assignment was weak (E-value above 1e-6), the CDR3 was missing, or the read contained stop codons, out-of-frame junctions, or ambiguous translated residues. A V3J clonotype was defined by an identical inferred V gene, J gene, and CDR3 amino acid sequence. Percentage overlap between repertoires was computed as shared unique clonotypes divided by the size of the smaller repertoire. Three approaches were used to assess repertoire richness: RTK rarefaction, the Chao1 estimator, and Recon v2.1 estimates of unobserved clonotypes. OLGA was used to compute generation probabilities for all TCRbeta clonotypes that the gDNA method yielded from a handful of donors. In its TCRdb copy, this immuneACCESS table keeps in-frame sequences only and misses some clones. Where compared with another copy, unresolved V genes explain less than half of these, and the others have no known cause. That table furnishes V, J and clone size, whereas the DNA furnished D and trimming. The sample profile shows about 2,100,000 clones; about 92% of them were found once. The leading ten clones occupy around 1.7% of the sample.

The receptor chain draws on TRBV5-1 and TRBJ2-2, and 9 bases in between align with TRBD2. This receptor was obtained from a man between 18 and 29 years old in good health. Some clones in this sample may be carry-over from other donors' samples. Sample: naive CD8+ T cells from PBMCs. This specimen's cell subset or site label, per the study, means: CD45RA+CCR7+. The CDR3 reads CASRLAGTNTGELFF. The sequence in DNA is TGCGCCAGCAGGCTAGCGGGGACGAACACCGGGGAGCTGTTTTTT.